The T cell receptor (beta chain) described here comes from a study of blood T cell repertoires in COVID-19. Study as a whole: T cells, B-cell-depleted T cells, or PBMCs provided the cDNA or gDNA that served as material.

Authors' methods: Reference gene primer amplification yielded estimated nucleated cell counts. Assay: immunoSEQ multiplex PCR; the TCRdb copy retains only in-frame clones and omits some. That table is the source of V, J and clone size, and D and trimming were worked out from the DNA. Of a few hundred thousand clones listed, 86% are singletons. The V segment lost 3 bases and the J segment 7 bases; nucleotides outside the gene matches: 3. The germline gives CDR1 SGHVS, CDR2 FNYEAQ. The CDR3 covers 13 residues. This sequence was found in a woman under 30 who had recovered from COVID-19. This chain uses TRBV7-6 with TRBJ2-1; TRBD2 aligns across 7 bases. Sequences were obtained from PBMCs or T cells enriched from blood (not recorded which). The CDR3 region is CASSFGGGNEQFF. CDR3 DNA: TGTGCCAGCAGCTTTGGGGGAGGGAATGAGCAGTTCTTC.